Reported below is one TCR beta chain. The sample comes from a study of blood T cell repertoires in COVID-19. CDR1 is LGHNA and CDR2 is YNFKEQ in the germline V gene. The ends lost 0 bases at V and 4 bases at J; junction bases unmatched: 12. This CDR3 spans 18 amino acids. Only in-frame clones appear in the TCRdb table, and some are missing; sequencing was by immunoSEQ multiplex PCR. The table records over 100,000 clones, around 90% of them present only once. The sequence came from a man aged 45-65 years with active COVID-19. The genes are TRBV4-2 and TRBJ2-5, with TRBD2 identical over 9 bases. Source material: peripheral blood. CDR3: CASSQDPGGGAFPETQYF. The CDR3 DNA reads as TGTGCCAGCAGCCAAGATCCTGGCGGGGGGGCATTTCCAGAGACCCAGTACTTC.